The rows below give T cell receptor beta chains drawn from one sample of a study of cytomegalovirus exposure and HLA in healthy donors. The assay was immunoSEQ multiplex PCR, and TCRdb's table has in-frame clones only and misses some. This sample carries some 68,000 clones, over 95% of them seen once, and the ten largest clones take around 2.2%. Sequences were obtained from PBMCs. These TCRs come from a man aged 18 to 35 in good health and CMV-seronegative. Both conserved end residues are part of each CDR3. D genes are given only for firm matches. The size of a clone is reported for some rows only, either as once, few or many, or as a class for expanded clones.

length,V,size,D,J,CDR3,DNA
14,TRBV19,-,-,TRBJ1-1,CASSRGGFGTEAFF,TGTGCCAGTAGCAGGGGAGGGTTTGGCACTGAAGCTTTCTTT
15,TRBV5-5,-,TRBD2,TRBJ2-7,CASSPWTSGSYEQYF,TGTGCCAGCAGCCCCTGGACTAGCGGGAGCTACGAGCAGTACTTC
16,TRBV11-2,-,-,TRBJ2-5,CASSLGVAGSRETQYF,TGTGCCAGCAGCTTAGGGGTGGCGGGGTCCAGAGAGACCCAGTACTTC
15,TRBV4-1,-,-,TRBJ2-1,CASSQLLSSYNEQFF,TGCGCCAGCAGCCAACTCCTGAGCTCCTACAATGAGCAGTTCTTC
15,TRBV5-6,-,TRBD1,TRBJ1-5,CASSLGGTGAQPQHF,TGTGCCAGCAGCTTGGGGGGGACAGGGGCCCAGCCCCAGCATTTT
13,TRBV6-4,-,-,TRBJ1-6,CASSEGENSPLHF,TGTGCCAGCAGTGAAGGGGAAAATTCACCCCTCCACTTT
15,TRBV13,-,-,TRBJ1-1,CASSFTGRGSTEAFF,TGTGCCAGCAGCTTTACAGGCAGAGGTAGCACTGAAGCTTTCTTT
17,TRBV9,once,TRBD2,TRBJ2-1,CASSPGGGSSSYNEQFF,TGTGCCAGCAGCCCCGGGGGAGGGAGCAGCTCCTACAATGAGCAGTTCTTC
14,TRBV28,-,TRBD1,TRBJ1-2,CASSDSDRVYGYTF,TGTGCCAGCAGTGACTCGGACAGGGTATATGGCTACACCTTC
14,TRBV5-8,-,-,TRBJ1-1,CASINLDRNTEAFF,TGTGCCAGCATCAACCTAGACAGGAACACTGAAGCTTTCTTT
13,TRBV30,once,TRBD1,TRBJ2-1,CAWNRGPYGEQFF,TGTGCCTGGAACAGGGGCCCTTACGGTGAGCAGTTCTTC
15,TRBV10-2,-,TRBD1,TRBJ2-3,CAIRMTGSPGDTQYF,TGCGCCATCAGAATGACAGGGTCCCCTGGGGATACGCAGTATTTT
13,TRBV2,-,-,TRBJ1-5,CASSVEGVQPQHF,TGTGCCAGCAGTGTCGAGGGAGTCCAGCCCCAGCATTTT
17,TRBV28,few,-,TRBJ1-1,CASSLLGRGLMNTEAFF,TGTGCCAGCAGTTTACTGGGTCGAGGGCTAATGAACACTGAAGCTTTCTTT
14,TRBV6-6,-,-,TRBJ2-3,CASSRADSTDTQYF,TGTGCCAGCAGCCGAGCGGATAGCACAGATACGCAGTATTTT
15,TRBV5-4,-,-,TRBJ2-5,CASSPTGTRQETQYF,TGTGCCAGCAGCCCCACCGGGACTCGCCAAGAGACCCAGTACTTC
13,TRBV28,-,TRBD1,TRBJ2-7,CAISGQPTYEQYF,TGTGCCATATCGGGACAGCCTACCTACGAGCAGTACTTC
13,TRBV6-4,few,-,TRBJ1-1,CASSDSDEGEAFF,TGTGCCAGCAGTGACTCCGACGAGGGTGAAGCTTTCTTT
14,TRBV28,-,TRBD1,TRBJ2-7,CASSPSQGPYEQYF,TGTGCCAGCAGTCCCTCACAGGGGCCCTACGAGCAGTACTTC
14,TRBV9,-,TRBD1,TRBJ1-2,CASSSGTGGVGYTF,TGTGCCAGCAGCTCCGGGACAGGGGGCGTTGGCTACACCTTC
14,TRBV28,-,TRBD2,TRBJ2-1,CASILAGGPNEQFF,TGTGCCAGCATACTAGCGGGAGGTCCCAATGAGCAGTTCTTC
13,TRBV27,-,-,TRBJ2-7,CASSLLGGGEQYF,TGTGCCAGCAGTTTATTGGGAGGGGGTGAGCAGTACTTC
13,TRBV2,-,-,TRBJ1-1,CASRGGVVTEAFF,TGTGCCAGCAGGGGGGGAGTAGTCACTGAAGCTTTCTTT
14,TRBV6-6,-,TRBD1,TRBJ1-2,CASREGQGARGYTF,TGTGCCAGCAGAGAGGGACAGGGGGCGCGTGGCTACACCTTC
14,TRBV25-1,once,-,TRBJ1-2,CASTSYQGDYGYTF,TGTGCCAGCACATCCTATCAGGGTGACTATGGCTACACCTTC
14,TRBV2,-,-,TRBJ1-2,CASSEALGSYGYTF,TGTGCCAGCAGTGAAGCGCTAGGTTCCTATGGCTACACCTTC
18,TRBV7-3,-,-,TRBJ2-1,CASSPVGGGPPSYNEQFF,TGTGCCAGCAGCCCCGTGGGGGGAGGCCCTCCCTCCTACAATGAGCAGTTCTTC
12,TRBV19,-,-,TRBJ1-1,CASSPGNTEAFF,TGTGCCAGTAGCCCGGGGAACACTGAAGCTTTCTTT
14,TRBV11-2,once,-,TRBJ1-2,CASSLASGDYGYTF,TGTGCCAGCAGCTTAGCGTCAGGGGACTATGGCTACACCTTC
13,TRBV7-2,-,-,TRBJ1-5,CASSLDRDMPQHF,TGTGCCAGCAGCTTAGACAGGGACATGCCCCAGCATTTT
13,TRBV18,-,-,TRBJ1-1,CASSDFGYTEAFF,TGTGCCAGCTCAGACTTTGGGTACACTGAAGCTTTCTTT
17,TRBV13,-,TRBD1,TRBJ2-7,CASSPLGQGEGSYEQYF,TGTGCCAGCAGCCCCCTGGGACAGGGGGAAGGGTCCTACGAGCAGTACTTC
15,TRBV7-8,-,TRBD1,TRBJ1-1,CASSQGTGTLAEAFF,TGTGCCAGCAGCCAAGGGACAGGGACTTTGGCTGAAGCTTTCTTT
12,TRBV27,once,-,TRBJ2-2,CASSLSNRELFF,TGTGCCAGCAGTTTGAGTAATAGGGAGCTGTTTTTT
14,TRBV9,-,TRBD1,TRBJ1-1,CASSPRDRNTEAFF,TGTGCCAGCAGCCCCAGGGACAGGAACACTGAAGCTTTCTTT
16,TRBV4-2,-,-,TRBJ1-2,CASSHPSGRVSSGYTF,TGTGCCAGCAGCCACCCTTCGGGCAGGGTGAGCTCCGGCTACACCTTC
14,TRBV7-9,-,-,TRBJ2-7,CASSFDLSSGEQYF,TGTGCCAGCAGCTTTGACCTGTCCTCGGGAGAGCAGTACTTC
17,TRBV5-1,-,TRBD1,TRBJ1-2,CASSGRDREDGEYGYTF,TGCGCCAGCAGCGGGAGGGACAGGGAGGATGGAGAGTATGGCTACACCTTC
15,TRBV5-4,-,TRBD2,TRBJ2-7,CASSSTTSGKYEQYF,TGTGCCAGCAGCTCGACGACTAGCGGGAAATACGAGCAGTACTTC
14,TRBV29-1,-,-,TRBJ2-3,CSVEGGGRTDTQYF,TGCAGCGTTGAGGGGGGGGGCAGAACAGATACGCAGTATTTT
15,TRBV4-1,-,-,TRBJ2-3,CASSQQGASADTQYF,TGCGCCAGCAGCCAACAAGGGGCGAGCGCAGATACGCAGTATTTT
15,TRBV7-9,-,TRBD1,TRBJ2-1,CASSSRQGLNDEQFF,TGTGCCAGCAGCTCCCGACAGGGTCTTAACGATGAGCAGTTCTTC
13,TRBV2,-,TRBD1,TRBJ1-2,CASKGTESYGYTF,TGTGCCAGCAAAGGGACAGAGAGCTATGGCTACACCTTC
14,TRBV7-9,-,TRBD1,TRBJ2-3,CASRHTGETDTQYF,TGTGCCAGCAGGCATACAGGGGAAACAGATACGCAGTATTTT
14,TRBV5-4,few,TRBD2,TRBJ2-7,CASSPGTSGIEQYF,TGTGCCAGCAGCCCCGGGACTAGCGGGATCGAGCAGTACTTC
14,TRBV28,-,-,TRBJ2-7,CASSFGRSSYEQYF,TGTGCCAGCAGTTTTGGCCGGAGCTCCTACGAGCAGTACTTC
15,TRBV7-9,-,TRBD1,TRBJ2-3,CASSAYRGGTDTQYF,TGTGCCAGCAGCGCCTACAGGGGCGGCACAGATACGCAGTATTTT